These 11 T cell receptor beta chains were all obtained from the same sample, sequenced in a study of blood T cell repertoires in COVID-19. TCRdb's table, derived via immunoSEQ multiplex PCR, lists solely in-frame clones and lacks some. The sample includes fewer than 400,000 clones, around 83% of them seen just once. Sequenced: peripheral blood. These receptors were taken from a young man with active or convalescent COVID-19.

This rearrangement joins TRBV11-3 to TRBJ2-3; D perhaps matches TRBD1 (6 bases). In germline, CDR1 is SGHNT, CDR2 YENEEA. Trimming removed 3 bases at V and 2 bases at J, with 9 bases between. The CDR3 contains 14 residues. The CDR3 protein is CASSLGAPTDTQYF. The DNA of the CDR3 is TGTGCCAGCAGCTTGGGGGCCCCCACAGATACGCAGTATTTT.

V gene TRBV7-2 combines with J gene TRBJ1-1; a weak D match, TRBD1 (6 bases). The germline gives CDR1 SGHTA, CDR2 FQGNSA. This CDR3 contains 13 residues. V gave up 5 bases and J gave up 7 bases, with 14 bases separating them. The CDR3 spells CASSGKGGDEAFF. CDR3 nucleotide sequence: TGTGCCAGCAGCGGGAAGGGGGGGGATGAAGCTTTCTTT.

This clone occurred a few times. The chain combines TRBV18 with TRBJ2-7; TRBD1 matches 9 bases. CDR1 and CDR2 from the germline V gene are KGHSH and LQKENI. The ends lost 4 bases at V and 5 bases at J; junction bases unmatched: 6. CDR3 length equals 14 residues. The CDR3 sequence: CASSLEQGANEQYF. The CDR3 DNA follows: TGTGCCAGCTCACTAGAACAGGGGGCTAACGAGCAGTACTTC.

The chain uses TRBV4-1 and TRBJ1-1, with TRBD1 identical over 8 bases. Germline assignment: CDR1 MGHRA and CDR2 YSYEKL. Trimming removed 1 base from V and 0 bases from J; junction bases left unmatched: 4. This CDR3 has 16 amino acids. The CDR3 region is CASSQGRGQVNTEAFF. In nucleotides, the CDR3 is TGCGCCAGCAGCCAAGGTAGGGGACAGGTGAACACTGAAGCTTTCTTT.

The chain is built from TRBV19 and TRBJ2-5, with TRBD2 identical over 7 bases. The CDR3 runs 13 residues. With 4 bases clipped from V and 4 bases from J, the junction kept 3 bases outside the gene matches. Germline V gene data show CDR1 as LNHDA and CDR2 as SQIVND (reference sequence). Here the CDR3 reads CASSTTSLETQYF. DNA for the CDR3: TGTGCCAGTAGTACGACTAGCCTAGAGACCCAGTACTTC. Full variable domain (outside the CDR3, taken from reference TRBV19 and TRBJ2-5): DGGITQSPKYLFRKEGQNVTLSCEQNLNHDAMYWYRQDPGQGLRLIYYSQIVNDFQKGDIAEGYSVSREKKESFPLTVTSAQKNPTAFYLCASSTTSLETQYFGPGTRLLVL.

This clone was observed a few times. The chain carries TRBV19 and TRBJ1-2; the match to TRBD1 covers 7 bases. The germline V gene has CDR1 LNHDA and CDR2 SQIVND (reference sequence). V shed 6 bases, J shed 5 bases, and the junction held 21 bases outside the gene matches. The length of the CDR3 is 18 residues. This CDR3 is CASSHPGGTEAGIYGYTF. In DNA, the CDR3 is TGTGCCAGTAGCCACCCCGGAGGGACAGAGGCGGGCATATATGGCTACACCTTC.

V and J are TRBV7-9 and TRBJ2-1; D not resolved. V gave up 1 base and J gave up 6 bases, with 19 bases separating them. CDR1 and CDR2 (germline): SEHNR, FQNEAQ (reference sequence). This CDR3 has 17 residues. CDR3 nucleotides: TGTGCCAGCAGCTTAGGCCCTCTGAGCGTCCGAACCAATGAGCAGTTCTTC. Encoded protein: CASSLGPLSVRTNEQFF.

The chain uses TRBV9 and TRBJ2-3, with D tentatively TRBD2 (6 bases). The CDR3 extends over 14 amino acids. From germline, CDR1 is SGDLS and CDR2 YYNGEE. V lost 2 bases, J lost 5 bases, and 12 bases lay in between. The DNA of the CDR3 is TGTGCCAGCAGCGTTGGGGGGTATTTAGATACGCAGTATTTT. Its protein product is CASSVGGYLDTQYF.

The chain's CDR3 is CASSPGLGGDEQFF. The CDR3 DNA follows: TGTGCCAGTAGTCCGGGACTAGGAGGCGATGAGCAGTTCTTC. The chain carries TRBV19 and TRBJ2-1, with 8 bases aligning to TRBD2. The germline CDR1 and CDR2 sequences are LNHDA and SQIVND (reference sequence). The trim removed 5 bases at V and 8 bases at J, leaving 8 bases unmatched. CDR3 length: 14 residues.

This chain links TRBV6-6 with TRBJ2-7; D remains unclear. Trimming cost V 4 bases and J 5 bases, with 18 bases left between them. CDR3 length: 15 amino acids. Germline V lookup: CDR1 MNHNY, CDR2 SVGAGI (reference sequence). The CDR3 reads CASSSLEVSTNEQYF. Written as DNA, the CDR3 is TGTGCCAGCAGTTCCCTAGAAGTAAGCACCAACGAGCAGTACTTC.

The genes are TRBV6-2 or TRBV6-3 and TRBJ1-1; D call uncertain. Germline values: CDR1 MNHEY, CDR2 SVGEGT. The ends were cut back, 2 bases at V and 2 bases at J, with 9 bases in the middle. The CDR3 spans 14 residues. As DNA, the CDR3 is TGTGCCAGCAGTTACCATACAGAAAACACTGAAGCTTTCTTT. Its translation is CASSYHTENTEAFF.